Each of the 17 T cell receptor beta chains below was sequenced from the same sample in a study of kidney transplant recipient with SARS-CoV-2 infection. Each CDR3 protein gets one entry after TCRdb re-called the reads with MiXCR. Of 200,000 to 300,000 distinct CDR3 sequences in the sample, about 28% were seen once. Specimen: a blood sample, collected at baseline and around day 110 from a kidney transplant recipient. These receptors all come from a male patient in his thirties who had COVID-19 and was a kidney transplant recipient. Certain T cells may be donor cells from the graft.

This clonotype was observed at least ten times. The chain joins TRBV19 to TRBJ2-1, with 7 bases aligning to TRBD2. V lost 4 bases, J lost 0 bases, and 9 bases stayed unmatched. Germline CDR1 reads LNHDA; CDR2 reads SQIVND (reference sequence). The CDR3 consists of 17 residues. The CDR3 bases are TGTGCCAGTAGTAGAACCCTAGCGGCAAGCTCCTACAATGAGCAGTTCTTC. Translation gives CASSRTLAASSYNEQFF.

At least ten counts were recorded for this clonotype. It is unclear where the CDR3 begins or ends on the DNA, so no DNA is shown, and the CDR3 is as TCRdb lists it. The chain links TRBV7-5 to TRBJ1-2. TRBV7-5 is designated a pseudogene. Inclusive of both ends, the CDR3 amounts to 19 amino acids. The CDR3 region is CISVPEPNYEVGKTYGYTF.

The chain uses TRBV6-5 and TRBJ1-2, with no clear D. CDR3 length: 17 amino acids. V dropped 5 bases and J dropped 4 bases, with 23 bases sitting between them. Germline V CDR1 and CDR2: MNHEY, SVGAGI. CDR3 nucleotide sequence: TGTGCCAGCAGTATGGCCCAGGAATGTAGAAAGACCTATGGCTACACCTTC. Protein: CASSMAQECRKTYGYTF.

Ten or more counts support this clonotype. V gene TRBV5-8 combines with J gene TRBJ1-2; unclear D gene. V dropped 6 bases and J dropped 4 bases, with 22 bases sitting between them. From germline, CDR1 is SGHTS and CDR2 YDEGEE. CDR3 size: 16 residues. The CDR3 here is CASTPDHPRKTYGYTF. The CDR3, as DNA: TGTGCCAGCACGCCGGATCATCCACGAAAGACCTATGGCTACACCTTC. Full variable domain (missing parts from reference TRBV5-8 and TRBJ1-2): EAGVTQSPTHLIKTRGQQATLRCSPISGHTSVYWYQQALGLGLQFLLWYDEGEERNRGNFPPRFSGRQFPNYSSELNVNALELEDSALYLCASTPDHPRKTYGYTFGSGTRLTVV.

This clonotype was counted at least ten times. The genes are TRBV7-3 and TRBJ1-1, with D possibly matching TRBD1 (5 bases). V lost 3 bases, J lost 0 bases, and 14 bases lay in between. The germline V gene encodes CDR1 SGHTA and CDR2 FQGTGA. The CDR3 is 16 amino acids. CDR3 amino acids: CASSLGPRGMNTEAFF. The CDR3 DNA reads TGTGCCAGCAGCTTGGGGCCCAGAGGTATGAACACTGAAGCTTTCTTT. Looking up the rest from reference TRBV7-3 and TRBJ1-1 gives the full variable domain: GAGVSQTPSNKVTEKGKYVELRCDPISGHTALYWYRQSLGQGPEFLIYFQGTGAADDSGLPNDRFFAVRPEGSVSTLKIQRTERGDSAVYLCASSLGPRGMNTEAFFGQGTRLTVV.

This clonotype appeared many times. This sequence joins TRBV3-1 and TRBJ2-7; D is perhaps TRBD2 (6 bases). This CDR3 contains 14 residues. Trimming left V 5 bases short and J 6 bases short, with 17 bases between. Germline CDR1 LGHDT, CDR2 YNNKEL (reference sequence). CDR3 bases: TGTGCCAGCAGCGCGGCGGGACCAAGGGGCGAGCAGTACTTC. Translation: CASSAAGPRGEQYF.

This clonotype was counted ten times or more. The V gene is TRBV20-1, the J gene TRBJ1-2; possible D gene TRBD1, 5 bases. Germline V CDR1 and CDR2: DFQATT, SNEGSKA (reference sequence). The CDR3 contains 16 residues. Trimming stripped 5 bases from V and 4 bases from J, with 23 bases between. The CDR3 DNA follows: TGCAGTGCTGCAGGGACGCTGTTTCGAAAGACCTATGGCTACACCTTC. Translation gives CSAAGTLFRKTYGYTF.

This clonotype has a handful of counts. This chain uses TRBV16 with TRBJ2-5, with a possible D match to TRBD2 (7 bases). V dropped 3 bases and J dropped 6 bases, with 23 bases sitting between them. The germline V gene has CDR1 KGHSY and CDR2 FQNENV. The CDR3 runs 17 residues. CDR3 protein: CASSHLGLEGVEKTQYF. CDR3 nucleotides: TGTGCCAGCAGCCATCTTGGACTAGAGGGGGTAGAAAAGACCCAGTACTTC.

The table lists this clonotype with many counts. The chain has TRBV2 and TRBJ2-7; D is unresolved. Germline V gene sequence: CDR1 SNHLY, CDR2 FYNNEI. This CDR3 is 12 amino acids long. V was clipped by 4 bases and J by 0 bases, with 4 bases between them. In nucleotides, the CDR3 is TGTGCCAGCAGTGGCCCCTCCTACGAGCAGTACTTC. Translation: CASSGPSYEQYF.

To note about this clonotype: A much larger clone differs by one base, so this may be a read error. V is TRBV21-1 and J is TRBJ2-3. TRBV21-1 is designated a pseudogene. The length of the CDR3 is 17 residues. The CDR3 reads CASRVLIATAMQDTQYF. The CDR3 DNA reads as TGTGCCAGCAGGGTGTTAATAGCTACAGCCATGCAAGATACGCAGTATTTT.

This clonotype was detected ten times or more. The J gene is TRBJ1-2, the V gene TRBV9, with D unresolved. The V gene lost 7 bases and the J gene lost 4 bases, with 23 bases spanning the gap. Germline CDR1 SGDLS, CDR2 YYNGEE. The CDR3 has 16 residues. CDR3 DNA: TGTGCCAGCGGCCAATGGTACTCAAGAAAGACCTATGGCTACACCTTC. This encodes CASGQWYSRKTYGYTF.

In DNA form, the CDR3 reads TGTGCCAGCAGCCCAAATGGGGACAGGGCAGGGAATGGCTACACCTTC. Translation: CASSPNGDRAGNGYTF. The J gene is TRBJ1-2, the V gene TRBV7-3; TRBD1 aligns across 9 bases. The CDR3 has 16 residues. V was clipped by 5 bases and J by 6 bases; unmatched bases: 13. Germline V lookup: CDR1 SGHTA, CDR2 FQGTGA.

About this clonotype: A read error is possible here, since a much larger clone lies one base away. V and J are TRBV28 and TRBJ2-3; no clear D gene. Germline V gives CDR1 MDHEN, CDR2 SYDVKM. The CDR3 is 13 amino acids. The CDR3 loop reads CASSSPSTNEQSF. DNA for the CDR3: TGTGCCAGCAGTTCCCCTTCGACAAATGAGCAGTCCTTC.

This clonotype was detected ten times or more. The rearrangement joins TRBV7-8 to TRBJ2-7; possibly TRBD1 for D (6 bases). This CDR3 is built from 19 residues. The germline V and J ends were trimmed by 1 base and 1 base, with 23 bases remaining between them. CDR1 and CDR2 from the germline V gene are SGHVS and FQNEAQ. The CDR3 DNA reads as TGTGCCAGCAGCTTAGAAGGTGCGGCTAGCCCGCAGGGGTCCTACGAGCAGTACTTC. It translates to CASSLEGAASPQGSYEQYF.

J is TRBJ2-5 and V is TRBV19; 15 nucleotides line up with TRBD2. Germline V gene sequence: CDR1 LNHDA, CDR2 SQIVND (reference sequence). V trimming: 6 bases; J trimming: 5 bases; junction bases outside the gene matches: 7. The CDR3 extends over 16 amino acids. The CDR3 DNA reads as TGTGCCAGTAGAGGACTAGCGGGGGGGCCCTGGGAGACCCAGTACTTC. This sequence encodes CASRGLAGGPWETQYF. The variable domain in full, completed from reference TRBV19 and TRBJ2-5, reads DGGITQSPKYLFRKEGQNVTLSCEQNLNHDAMYWYRQDPGQGLRLIYYSQIVNDFQKGDIAEGYSVSREKKESFPLTVTSAQKNPTAFYLCASRGLAGGPWETQYFGPGTRLLVL.

In this sample, this clonotype turned up a few times. One base away lies a much larger clone, so this may be a sequencing read error. The chain links TRBV19 to TRBJ1-1; D uncertain. This CDR3 has 13 amino acids. Germline V gene sequence: CDR1 LNHDA, CDR2 SQIVND (reference sequence). The CDR3 coding sequence is TGTGCCAGCGCACACCTCCAGAACACTGGAGCTTTCTTT. This gives the protein CASAHLQNTGAFF.

This clonotype was counted ten times or more. The rearrangement joins TRBV5-1 to TRBJ1-1; D uncertain. The CDR3 is 14 residues long. Trimming stripped 4 bases from V and 0 bases from J, with 10 bases between. The germline V gene encodes CDR1 SGHRS and CDR2 YFSETQ. The CDR3 DNA is TGCGCCAGCAGCGTTGGGCCCTTGAACACTGAAGCTTTCTTT. It codes for CASSVGPLNTEAFF.